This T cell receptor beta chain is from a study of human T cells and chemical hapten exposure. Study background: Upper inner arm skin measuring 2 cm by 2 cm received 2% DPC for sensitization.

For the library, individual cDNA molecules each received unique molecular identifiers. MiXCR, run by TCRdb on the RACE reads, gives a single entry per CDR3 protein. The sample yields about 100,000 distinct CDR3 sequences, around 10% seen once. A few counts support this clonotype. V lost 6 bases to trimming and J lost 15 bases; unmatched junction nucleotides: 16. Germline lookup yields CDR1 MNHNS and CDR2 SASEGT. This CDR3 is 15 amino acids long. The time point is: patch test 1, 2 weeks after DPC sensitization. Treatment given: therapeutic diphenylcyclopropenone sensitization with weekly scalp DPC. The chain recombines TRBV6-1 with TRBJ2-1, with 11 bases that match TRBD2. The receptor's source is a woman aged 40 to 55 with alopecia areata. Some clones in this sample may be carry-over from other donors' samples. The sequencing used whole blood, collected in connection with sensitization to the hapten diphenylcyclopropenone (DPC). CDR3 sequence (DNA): TGTGCCAGCAGCGAGACTAGCGGGAACCCCAGGGGGGGGTTCTTC. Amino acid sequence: CASSETSGNPRGGFF.